This T cell receptor (beta chain) stems from a study of CD8+CD57+ T cells in acquired aplastic anemia. Whoever was chosen for sequencing had shown CD8+CD57+ cell expansion by flow cytometry. The template for TCR beta VDJ and CDR3 sequence profiling was genomic DNA. TCRdb recomputed calls from the reads with MiXCR, one row per CDR3 protein. The sample lists some 170,000 distinct CDR3 sequences, less than 60% occurring once. The V gene end was trimmed by 3 bases and the J gene end by 1 base; junction bases not matched to a gene: 8. This CDR3 has 17 residues. Germline CDR1 and CDR2: SGHDN and FVKESK. The gene calls are TRBV14 and TRBJ2-3; 9 bases map to TRBD2. This clonotype was sampled from a human donor with aplastic anemia. The sequencing sample was made of sorted CD4+, CD8+, or CD8+CD57+ T cells (not recorded which) from PBMCs. CDR3 nucleotide sequence: TGTGCCAGCAGCCAGCCTCAGCGGGGGGTTGGCACAGATACGCAGTATTTT. Translating it yields CASSQPQRGVGTDTQYF. The variable domain in full, with the rest retrieved from reference TRBV14 and TRBJ2-3, is EAGVTQFPSHSVIEKGQTVTLRCDPISGHDNLYWYRRVMGKEIKFLLHFVKESKQDESGMPNNRFLAERTGGTYSTLKVQPAELEDSGVYFCASSQPQRGVGTDTQYFGPGTRLTVL.